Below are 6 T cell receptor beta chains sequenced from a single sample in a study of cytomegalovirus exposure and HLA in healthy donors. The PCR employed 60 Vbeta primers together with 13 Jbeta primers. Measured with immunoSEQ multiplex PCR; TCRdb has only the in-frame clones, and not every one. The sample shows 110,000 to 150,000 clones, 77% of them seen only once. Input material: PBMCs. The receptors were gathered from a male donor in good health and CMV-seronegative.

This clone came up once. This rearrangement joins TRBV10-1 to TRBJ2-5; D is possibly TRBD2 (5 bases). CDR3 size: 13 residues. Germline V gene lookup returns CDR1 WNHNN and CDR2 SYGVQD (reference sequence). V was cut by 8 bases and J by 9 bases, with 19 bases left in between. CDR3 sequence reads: CASDRSGPWAQYF. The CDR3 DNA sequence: TGCGCCAGCGATAGGAGCGGCCCCTGGGCCCAGTACTTC.

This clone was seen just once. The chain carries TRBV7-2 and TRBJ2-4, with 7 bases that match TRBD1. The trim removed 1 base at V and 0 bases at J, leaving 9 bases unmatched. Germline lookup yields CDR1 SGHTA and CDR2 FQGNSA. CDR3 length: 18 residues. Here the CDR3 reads CASSLVGGSILAKNIQYF. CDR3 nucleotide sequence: TGTGCCAGCAGCTTAGTAGGGGGCTCCATCTTAGCCAAAAACATTCAGTACTTC.

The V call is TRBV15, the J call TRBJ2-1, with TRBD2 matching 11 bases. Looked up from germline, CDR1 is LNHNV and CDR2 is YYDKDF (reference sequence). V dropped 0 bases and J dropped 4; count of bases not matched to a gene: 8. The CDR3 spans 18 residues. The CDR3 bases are TGTGCCACCAGCAGAGACGGGACTAGCGGAGTGCCTTACAATGAGCAGTTCTTC. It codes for CATSRDGTSGVPYNEQFF.

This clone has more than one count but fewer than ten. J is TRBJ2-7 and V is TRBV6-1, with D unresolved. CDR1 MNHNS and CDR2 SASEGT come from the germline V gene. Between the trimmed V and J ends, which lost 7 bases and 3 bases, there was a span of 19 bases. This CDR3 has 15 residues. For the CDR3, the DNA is TGTGCCAGCACACACAGACATGGTTTAGTCTACGAGCAGTACTTC. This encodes CASTHRHGLVYEQYF.

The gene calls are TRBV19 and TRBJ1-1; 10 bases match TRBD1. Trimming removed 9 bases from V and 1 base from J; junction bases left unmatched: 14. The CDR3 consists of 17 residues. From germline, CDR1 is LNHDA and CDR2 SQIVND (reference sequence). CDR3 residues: CASVDPGQGLKNTEAFF. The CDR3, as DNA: TGTGCCAGCGTTGACCCGGGACAGGGGTTGAAGAACACTGAAGCTTTCTTT.

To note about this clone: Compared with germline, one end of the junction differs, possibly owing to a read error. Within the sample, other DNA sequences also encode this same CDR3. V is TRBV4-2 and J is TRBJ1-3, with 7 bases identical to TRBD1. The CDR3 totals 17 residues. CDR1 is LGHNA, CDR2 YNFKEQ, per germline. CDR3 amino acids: CASSQEALTGIGNTIYF. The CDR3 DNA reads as TGTGCTAGCAGCCAAGAAGCCTTGACAGGGATCGGAAACACCATATATTTT.